The clone carrying this TCR beta chain was found a few times. Antigen unknown. CDR3 length: 17 residues. From germline, CDR1 is MGHRA and CDR2 YSYEKL. V was pared by 1 base and J by 1 base, with 6 bases of the junction left unmatched. The sample comes from a study of beta chain features in type 1 diabetes. Study summary: Examination spanned approximately 110 million sorted cells from all samples. Points from the study as a whole: HLA influence on TCRB rearrangement stayed unresolved here. All four CD4+ subsets of Type 1 diabetes patients contained TCRB CDR3s that were moderately but significantly shorter. VDJ junctions sequenced from type 1 diabetes patients showed fewer insertions and more deletions.

Isolated RNA was reverse transcribed in full, so expressed TCRB transcripts were sequenced. TCRdb keeps only in-frame clones here, not all; method: immunoSEQ multiplex PCR. The table has 300,000 to 350,000 clones, approximately 12% seen once. Sorted CD4+ subsets: naive, central memory, regulatory, stem cell-like memory (CD45RO/CCR7/CD25/CD127/CD95/CD27 panel). The sequence came from a woman aged 18-29 years with type 1 diabetes. Sequenced sample: naive CD4+ T cells from blood. The V gene is TRBV4-1, the J gene TRBJ1-2, with TRBD1 matching over 10 bases. The DNA for the CDR3 is TGCGCCAGCAGCCAAGTGGGGACAGGGGCCTATAACTATGGCTACACCTTC. Translating gives CASSQVGTGAYNYGYTF.